These 32 T cell receptor beta chains were all obtained from the same sample, sequenced in a study of blood T cell repertoires in COVID-19. Libraries were prepared by immunoSEQ multiplex PCR; TCRdb keeps only in-frame clonotypes and omits some of them. The repertoire holds about 180,000 clones, with roughly 85% as singletons. What was sequenced was PBMCs or T cells enriched from blood (not recorded which). The receptors here all came from a woman aged 18-29 years who had recovered from COVID-19.

This chain joins TRBV6-5 and TRBJ1-5; the match to TRBD1 covers 7 bases. CDR1 is MNHEY and CDR2 is SVGAGI in the germline V gene. The CDR3 is made up of 13 amino acids. The trim removed 6 bases at V and 5 bases at J, leaving 4 bases unmatched. The DNA for the CDR3 is TGTGCCAGCAGCACAGGGGCGGATCAGCCCCAGCATTTT. As protein: CASSTGADQPQHF.

CDR3 nucleotide sequence: TGTGCCAGTAGTATAGATAATTTCAAGGACAGGCAAGAGACCCAGTACTTC. It translates to CASSIDNFKDRQETQYF. This chain links TRBV19 with TRBJ2-5; 7 bases align to TRBD1. V lost 0 bases and J lost 2; bases outside the gene matches: 9. Germline CDR1 is LNHDA and CDR2 is SQIVND (reference sequence). The CDR3 contains 17 residues.

This sequence joins TRBV28 and TRBJ2-2; D unresolved. The CDR3 consists of 13 residues. From germline, CDR1 is MDHEN and CDR2 SYDVKM. Trimming took off 7 bases at V and 6 bases at J, with 12 bases between the two ends. The CDR3 spells CASTATRPGELFF. The CDR3 DNA follows: TGTGCCAGCACCGCGACACGCCCCGGGGAGCTGTTTTTT. Looking up the rest from reference TRBV28 and TRBJ2-2 gives the full variable domain: DVKVTQSSRYLVKRTGEKVFLECVQDMDHENMFWYRQDPGLGLRLIYFSYDVKMKEKGDIPEGYSVSREKKERFSLILESASTNQTSMYLCASTATRPGELFFGEGSRLTVL.

As DNA, the CDR3 is TGCGCCAGCAGCCAAGAACCGGGAAATACGCAGTATTTT. Amino acids: CASSQEPGNTQYF. The V and J genes are TRBV4-3 and TRBJ2-3; possible D gene TRBD2, 5 bases. The CDR3 extends over 13 amino acids. Germline V gene lookup returns CDR1 LGHNA and CDR2 YSLEER. V was cut by 0 bases and J by 7 bases, with 8 bases left in between.

The chain joins TRBV28 to TRBJ1-1; 9 bases align to TRBD1. Germline V gene sequence: CDR1 MDHEN, CDR2 SYDVKM. Trimming took 5 bases from V and 4 from J; bases not matched to a gene: 8. The CDR3 totals 15 residues. The CDR3 loop is CASSPPDRGVTEAFF. The CDR3, as DNA: TGTGCCAGCAGTCCACCCGACAGGGGGGTCACTGAAGCTTTCTTT.

The chain combines TRBV28 with TRBJ2-2; weak D call: TRBD1 (5 bases). Trimming removed 4 bases at V and 8 bases at J, with 11 bases between. Germline-derived CDR1 and CDR2 are MDHEN and SYDVKM. This CDR3 is 13 amino acids long. As DNA, the CDR3 is TGTGCCAGCAGTTCAGGCAGGGCGGGGGAGCTGTTTTTT. Translation gives CASSSGRAGELFF.

This chain joins TRBV18 and TRBJ1-6; 9 positions agree with TRBD1. The CDR3 sequence is 14 residues long. Trimming cost V 4 bases and J 7 bases; bases outside gene matches: 2. Germline lookup yields CDR1 KGHSH and CDR2 LQKENI. CDR3 in DNA: TGTGCCAGCTCACGGACAGGGGAAAATTCACCCCTCCACTTT. This codes for CASSRTGENSPLHF.

This chain connects TRBV30 to TRBJ1-4; 7 bases align to TRBD1. V shed 3 bases and J 3 bases; nucleotides not matched to a gene: 7. Germline V gives CDR1 GTSNPN, CDR2 SVGIG (reference sequence). CDR3 length: 15 amino acids. In DNA, the CDR3 is TGTGCCTGGAGCACCGGGACAGCCTCTAATGAAAAACTGTTTTTT. It is translated as CAWSTGTASNEKLFF.

The chain employs TRBV19 and TRBJ1-1; 11 nucleotides align to TRBD1. With V trimmed by 4 bases and J by 4 bases, 5 bases remained unmatched. CDR3 length: 15 amino acids. Germline CDR1 reads LNHDA; CDR2 reads SQIVND (reference sequence). The CDR3 nucleotides are TGTGCCAGTAGTAACGGACAGGGGGCGCGCACTGAAGCTTTCTTT. Translating gives CASSNGQGARTEAFF.

This rearrangement joins TRBV24-1 to TRBJ2-1; D uncertain. CDR1 and CDR2 (germline): KGHDR, SFDVKD. CDR3 length: 14 residues. V lost 6 bases to trimming and J lost 7 bases, with 15 bases between them. DNA of the CDR3: TGTGCCACCAGTCCACATGCCGTATCGAATGAGCAGTTCTTC. Translated: CATSPHAVSNEQFF.

The chain combines TRBV7-9 with TRBJ2-7; no firm D call. The CDR3 contains 13 residues. The germline V gene has CDR1 SEHNR and CDR2 FQNEAQ (reference sequence). V lost 2 bases to trimming and J lost 3 bases, with 8 bases between them. CDR3 region: CASSLITNYEQYF. Here the CDR3 DNA reads TGTGCCAGCAGCTTAATCACAAACTACGAGCAGTACTTC.

This chain uses TRBV18 with TRBJ2-7, with D possibly matching TRBD2 (6 bases). Trimming took 6 bases from V and 7 from J, leaving 10 bases between them. Germline V gene lookup returns CDR1 KGHSH and CDR2 LQKENI. The CDR3 totals 11 residues. The CDR3 loop reads CASSGGGEQYF. The CDR3 DNA reads TGTGCCAGCTCCGGAGGAGGGGAGCAGTACTTC.

A single count supports this clone. This sequence joins TRBV10-3 and TRBJ2-4, with D perhaps matching TRBD1 (5 bases). The CDR3 totals 16 residues. The germline V gene encodes CDR1 ENHRY and CDR2 SYGVKD. V was shortened by 3 bases and J by 0 bases, with 12 bases between the two germline ends. For the CDR3, the DNA is TGTGCCATCAGTGATGGCAGGGATTTAGCCAAAAACATTCAGTACTTC. Translating gives CAISDGRDLAKNIQYF.

The chain has TRBV2 and TRBJ2-7; weak D call: TRBD2 (6 bases). The length of the CDR3 is 14 residues. V dropped 5 bases and J dropped 5 bases, with 16 bases sitting between them. CDR1 and CDR2 from the germline V gene are SNHLY and FYNNEI. CDR3 coding DNA: TGTGCCAGCAGTACCGGGACTGTCACAAACGAGCAGTACTTC. This sequence encodes CASSTGTVTNEQYF.

The chain is built from TRBV6-5 and TRBJ1-4; tentatively, D is TRBD1 (6 bases). Per germline, CDR1 MNHEY and CDR2 SVGAGI. The CDR3 consists of 13 residues. The V and J ends lost 6 bases and 7 bases respectively, with 12 bases between them. The DNA of the CDR3 is TGTGCCAGCAGGCCAACAGGGTTTGAAAAACTGTTTTTT. It translates to CASRPTGFEKLFF.

The rearrangement joins TRBV28 to TRBJ2-7; possible D gene TRBD1, 5 bases. V shed 2 bases and J shed 2 bases, with 13 bases lying between them. Germline V gives CDR1 MDHEN, CDR2 SYDVKM. The CDR3 has 15 residues. CDR3 coding DNA: TGTGCCAGCAGTTTACTACGGACAAACGCCTACGAGCAGTACTTC. Amino acids: CASSLLRTNAYEQYF.

V is TRBV5-3 and J is TRBJ1-5, with TRBD1 matching over 8 bases. TRBV5-3 is an ORF; its function is uncertain. V trimming: 3 bases; J trimming: 6 bases; junction bases outside the gene matches: 11. The CDR3 runs 16 residues. In nucleotides, the CDR3 is TGTGCCAGAAGCTCGATCCAGGGGGCGATTGGTCAGCCCCAGCATTTT. Translating it yields CARSSIQGAIGQPQHF.

This clone came up a few times. The genes are TRBV27 and TRBJ2-7; D possibly corresponds to TRBD1 (5 bases). This CDR3 contains 14 residues. V was pared by 5 bases and J by 6 bases, with 17 bases between. The germline gives CDR1 MNHEY, CDR2 SMNVEV (reference sequence). The CDR3 region has the DNA TGTGCCAGCAGTCCCAGGGTGGGCGGTGGCGAGCAGTACTTC. Encoded protein: CASSPRVGGGEQYF.

The DNA for the CDR3 is TGTGCCAGCAGTTTTGTGCAGGGGGCAAATCAGCCCCAGCATTTT. This encodes CASSFVQGANQPQHF. The rearrangement joins TRBV28 to TRBJ1-5, with 8 bases aligning to TRBD1. Germline lookup yields CDR1 MDHEN and CDR2 SYDVKM. The CDR3 extends over 15 amino acids. V gave up 3 bases and J gave up 4 bases; unmatched junction bases: 5.

The genes are TRBV10-1 and TRBJ2-3; 7 positions agree with TRBD1. V was pared by 3 bases and J by 0 bases, with 3 bases of the junction left unmatched. Germline CDR1 WNHNN, CDR2 SYGVQD (reference sequence). The CDR3 has 15 amino acids. CDR3 residues: CASSEEGASTDTQYF. CDR3 nucleotides: TGCGCCAGCAGTGAAGAGGGGGCGAGCACAGATACGCAGTATTTT.

This chain joins TRBV15 and TRBJ1-2; D not resolved. V lost 0 bases, J lost 5 bases, and 13 bases lay in between. The CDR3 loop spans 15 amino acids. The V gene's germline CDR1 is LNHNV and CDR2 YYDKDF (reference sequence). The CDR3 bases are TGTGCCACCAGCAGAGATAGTAGTAGCGTATATGGCTACACCTTC. Its protein product is CATSRDSSSVYGYTF.

The V and J genes are TRBV30 and TRBJ1-1, with D possibly being TRBD1 (5 bases). This CDR3 contains 13 residues. V gave up 4 bases and J gave up 5 bases, with 14 bases separating them. Germline values: CDR1 GTSNPN, CDR2 SVGIG (reference sequence). The CDR3 here is CAWKVGGGTEAFF. Here the CDR3 DNA reads TGTGCCTGGAAGGTGGGGGGAGGGACTGAAGCTTTCTTT.

The genes are TRBV9 and TRBJ2-5; a weak D match, TRBD2 (6 bases). V lost 3 bases and J lost 2, with 17 bases in between. CDR1 SGDLS and CDR2 YYNGEE come from the germline V gene. The CDR3 spans 16 residues. In DNA, the CDR3 is TGTGCCAGCAGCGGGGGCCCGGGGGAGCATCAAGAGACCCAGTACTTC. Translation: CASSGGPGEHQETQYF.

CDR3 amino acids: CASRHTDTQYF. DNA of the CDR3: TGCGCCAGCAGACACACAGATACGCAGTATTTT. The chain has TRBV10-2 and TRBJ2-3, with no clear D. This CDR3 is built from 11 residues. CDR1 is WSHSY, CDR2 SAAADI, per germline. V was clipped by 6 bases and J by 2 bases, with 3 bases between them.

This clone has a single count. The genes are TRBV7-9 and TRBJ1-5, with 11 bases lining up with TRBD1. In germline, CDR1 is SEHNR, CDR2 FQNEAQ (reference sequence). This CDR3 is built from 16 residues. Losses at the gene ends were 6 bases for V and 5 bases for J; bases not matched to a gene: 9. The CDR3 region is CASSSRTGGVDQPQHF. As DNA, the CDR3 is TGTGCCAGCAGTTCACGGACAGGGGGCGTGGATCAGCCCCAGCATTTT.

The chain couples TRBV5-1 to TRBJ1-2; D is uncertain. Between the trimmed V and J ends, which lost 6 bases and 5 bases, there was a span of 17 bases. CDR3 length: 14 residues. Germline V gene data show CDR1 as SGHRS and CDR2 as YFSETQ. Here the CDR3 reads CASTDTDGGYGYTF. CDR3 nucleotides: TGCGCCAGCACAGATACGGACGGAGGTTATGGCTACACCTTC.

The CDR3, as DNA: TGTGCCAGCAGCTTAGATCGTTCACCCCTCCACTTT. The encoded protein is CASSLDRSPLHF. This chain links TRBV11-2 with TRBJ1-6, with D hard to call. The CDR3 sequence is 12 residues long. Looked up from germline, CDR1 is SGHAT and CDR2 is FQNNGV. V gave up 0 bases and J gave up 9 bases, with 3 bases separating them.

CDR3 region: CASTQYWGHGNTIYF. The CDR3 coding sequence is TGTGCCAGCACTCAATATTGGGGGCATGGAAACACCATATATTTT. The J gene is TRBJ1-3, the V gene TRBV28, with D possibly being TRBD1 (6 bases). Germline V gene lookup returns CDR1 MDHEN and CDR2 SYDVKM. V lost 7 bases, J lost 3 bases, and 16 bases lay in between. This CDR3 region has 15 residues.

The J gene is TRBJ2-1, the V gene TRBV19; 8 nucleotides align to TRBD1. Germline V CDR1 and CDR2: LNHDA, SQIVND (reference sequence). The CDR3 has 14 residues. Trimming removed 5 bases from V and 7 bases from J; junction bases left unmatched: 7. The CDR3 coding sequence is TGTGCCAGTAGTCTCGGACAGGGTTGGAATGAGCAGTTCTTC. Its translation: CASSLGQGWNEQFF.

The CDR3 protein is CASSATSTDTQYF. The CDR3 region has the DNA TGTGCCAGCAGCGCCACTAGCACAGATACGCAGTATTTT. This chain links TRBV7-8 with TRBJ2-3, with no clear D. CDR1 is SGHVS and CDR2 is FQNEAQ in the germline V gene. V was cut by 5 bases and J by 0 bases, with 6 bases left in between. This CDR3 spans 13 amino acids. The full variable domain, in which reference TRBV7-8 and TRBJ2-3 provide the parts outside the CDR3, is GAGVSQSPRYKVAKRGQDVALRCDPISGHVSLFWYQQALGQGPEFLTYFQNEAQLDKSGLPSDRFFAERPEGSVSTLKIQRTQQEDSAVYLCASSATSTDTQYFGPGTRLTVL.

The rearrangement links TRBV4-1 to TRBJ2-7, with D perhaps TRBD1 (6 bases). CDR1 and CDR2 (germline): MGHRA, YSYEKL. This CDR3 contains 14 residues. V was trimmed by 2 bases and J by 5 bases, leaving 13 bases between them. CDR3 in DNA: TGCGCCAGCAGCCAACCCGGACAGCCCCACGAGCAGTACTTC. Residues: CASSQPGQPHEQYF.

This chain links TRBV2 with TRBJ2-7; 10 bases fit TRBD2. Germline values: CDR1 SNHLY, CDR2 FYNNEI. The CDR3 consists of 14 residues. Losses at the gene ends were 6 bases for V and 0 bases for J; bases not matched to a gene: 2. As DNA, the CDR3 is TGTGCCAGCAGGCTAGCGGGGGACTCCTACGAGCAGTACTTC. This encodes CASRLAGDSYEQYF.